The sequence of this T cell receptor beta chain was determined in a study of OX40 agonist ivuxolimab in advanced cancers. Study at large: The dose-escalation group included hepatocellular carcinoma, melanoma, renal cell carcinoma and head and neck cancer. Study findings and constraints: Antigen specificity was not determined for the expanded peripheral T cells. CD4+ and CD8+ T cells in blood underwent clonal expansion by week 6 at 0.1 to 3.0 mg/kg.

TCRdb's table, derived via immunoSEQ multiplex PCR, lists solely in-frame clones and lacks some. This sample has tens of thousands of clones, with about 80% found just once. No patient had autoimmune disease or received systemic immunosuppression. Trimming removed 4 bases from V and 4 bases from J; junction bases left unmatched: 7. Germline CDR1 is SGDLS and CDR2 is YYNGEE. The CDR3 has 15 amino acids. About this clone itself: The antigen remains undetermined.

The chain joins TRBV9 to TRBJ1-4; 7 nucleotides line up with TRBD1. The sequenced sample was CD4+ or CD8+ T cells sorted from blood, obtained in a trial of the OX40 agonist ivuxolimab. This sequence was found in an adult with an advanced solid tumor such as melanoma, head and neck, liver or kidney cancer. The CDR3 loop reads CASSPRQGGNEKLFF. CDR3 in DNA: TGTGCCAGCAGCCCTAGACAGGGTGGTAATGAAAAACTGTTTTTT.